What follows is one T cell receptor beta chain and its context. The antigen remains unidentified. Sequencing used immunoSEQ multiplex PCR; TCRdb keeps in-frame clones, though not all of them. This sample has over 2,000,000 clones, with 90% to 95% found just once. CD45RO negativity and positive selection for CCR7 defined naive CD8 cells, a population that excluded terminally differentiated effector memory CD45RA+ cells. These data belong to a study of shared clonotypes between healthy human individuals. The study, taken as a whole, reports: Naive subsets tended to show greater estimated richness than memory subsets.

Trimming removed 5 bases from V and 6 bases from J; junction bases left unmatched: 10. Germline loops: CDR1 SGHVS, CDR2 FQNEAQ. The CDR3 loop spans 15 amino acids. This chain links TRBV7-8 with TRBJ1-5; 7 bases map to TRBD1. The receptor was derived from a man in his late teens or twenties in good health. Some clones in this sample may be carry-over from other donors' samples. Sequenced: naive CD8+ T cells from PBMCs. The chain's CDR3 is CASSVGPTGFQPQHF. CDR3 DNA sequence: TGTGCCAGCAGCGTAGGCCCGACAGGGTTTCAGCCCCAGCATTTT.